A selection of T cell receptor beta chains follows, all from one sample in a study of technical replicates of blood from a few donors. Produced via immunoSEQ multiplex PCR; TCRdb's table is partial and in-frame only. Of tens of thousands of clones listed, 90% to 95% are singletons. Input material: T cells isolated from PBMCs. These receptors were obtained from a human donor in good health. Both conserved end residues are part of each CDR3. A D gene is named only where the DNA matches it firmly. Only some rows state a clone size, as once, few, many or a class for expanded clones.

TRBD1,.,TRBV7-9,TRBJ1-1,TGTGCCAGCAGCCTAAACACCTATACAGGGGGGGTCTTT,CASSLNTYTGGVF
TRBD1,.,TRBV9,TRBJ2-7,TGTGCCAGCAGCGTTGGACAGGGCGGCTACGAGCAGTACTTC,CASSVGQGGYEQYF
TRBD2,.,TRBV7-9,TRBJ2-1,TGTGCCAGCAGCCCAATAGCGGGAGGGTCCAATGAGCAGTTCTTC,CASSPIAGGSNEQFF
TRBD1,.,TRBV11-2,TRBJ2-5,TGTGCCAGCAGCTCCATGTTAGGGACAGCGGAGACCCAGTACTTC,CASSSMLGTAETQYF
.,.,TRBV19,TRBJ1-1,TGTGCCAGTAGTCTCCTCGGGGGGGGGAACACTGAAGCTTTCTTT,CASSLLGGGNTEAFF
.,.,TRBV6-1,TRBJ2-3,TGTGCCAGCAGTGAACTAGTCCAACTAGGATGGGACACAGATACGCAGTATTTT,CASSELVQLGWDTDTQYF
TRBD2,.,TRBV27,TRBJ2-7,TGTGCCAGCAGAGCGGGACGGAGGTCCTACGAGCAGTACTTC,CASRAGRRSYEQYF
TRBD1,.,TRBV7-9,TRBJ1-1,TGTGCCAGCAGCCCGGACAGGGGGTTCACTGAAGCTTTCTTT,CASSPDRGFTEAFF
.,.,TRBV5-6,TRBJ1-3,TGTGCCAGCAGCTTGGGTAGCCGACCTCACTCTGGAAACACCATATATTTT,CASSLGSRPHSGNTIYF
.,.,TRBV4-2,TRBJ1-1,TGTGCCAGCGGCATAAACACTGAAGCTTTCTTT,CASGINTEAFF
.,.,TRBV28,TRBJ2-7,TGTGCCAGCAGTAAAACTAGGACTCGTTACGAGCAGTACTTC,CASSKTRTRYEQYF
TRBD2,once,TRBV27,TRBJ2-7,TGTGCCAGCAGTTCGCCGACTAGCGGGAGCTACGAGCAGTACTTC,CASSSPTSGSYEQYF
.,few,TRBV10-3,TRBJ1-1,TGTGCCATCCAGGGGAAGGGTTTAGAAGAAGCTTTCTTT,CAIQGKGLEEAFF
.,.,TRBV27,TRBJ1-1,TGTGCCAGCAGTTTTGGTATCAGGAACACTGAAGCTTTCTTT,CASSFGIRNTEAFF
TRBD2,.,TRBV6-5,TRBJ2-1,TGTGCCAGCAGCCAACTAGCGGGAGGAGCTGAGCAGTTCTTC,CASSQLAGGAEQFF
.,.,TRBV30,TRBJ2-3,TGTGCCTGGACCCTCACCATACCCAGTGCGCAGTATTTT,CAWTLTIPSAQYF
.,once,TRBV29-1,TRBJ2-5,TGCAGCGTTGAAGAAGATACGGGGGTATGGCAGGGGGAAGAGACCCAGTACTTC,CSVEEDTGVWQGEETQYF
.,.,TRBV27,TRBJ1-2,TGTGCCAGCAGTTTAGGGAGGGCTAGAGGCTATGGCTACACCTTC,CASSLGRARGYGYTF
TRBD1,.,TRBV9,TRBJ2-7,TGTGCCAGCAGCGTTTCCGGGACAGCGGCCTACGAGCAGTACTTC,CASSVSGTAAYEQYF
.,.,TRBV9,TRBJ1-5,TGTGCCAGCAGCCCAGGGGTATTGCAGCCCCAGCATTTT,CASSPGVLQPQHF
.,.,TRBV5-6,TRBJ2-7,TGTGCCAGCAGCTTGTATCAGGGGCACGAGCAGTACTTC,CASSLYQGHEQYF
.,.,TRBV27,TRBJ2-7,TGTGCCAGCAGTTTGTCTCGGGGTTACGAGCAGTACTTC,CASSLSRGYEQYF
TRBD2,.,TRBV5-1,TRBJ2-1,TGCGCCAGCAGCTTGGTATCGCTAGCGGGGGATGAGCAGTTCTTC,CASSLVSLAGDEQFF
.,few,TRBV7-9,TRBJ1-1,TGTGCCAGCAGCTTATTGGCAGGTCAGAACACTGAAGCTTTCTTT,CASSLLAGQNTEAFF
.,.,TRBV2,TRBJ1-1,TGTGCCAGCAGAGGTGTTCAGGGTGAGGTTTTAAAAGCTTTCTTT,CASRGVQGEVLKAFF
.,few,TRBV18,TRBJ2-6,TGTGCCAGCTCACCACCTTCACTCGGGGCCAACGTCCTGACTTTC,CASSPPSLGANVLTF
TRBD2,.,TRBV7-3,TRBJ2-1,TGTGCCAGCAGCTTATGGGCTAGCGGGAGTTACGGCTACAATGAGCAGTTCTTC,CASSLWASGSYGYNEQFF
.,.,TRBV5-1,TRBJ2-3,TGCGCCAGCTCTTTGCAGGGGATCTTGGGCACAGATACGCAGTATTTT,CASSLQGILGTDTQYF
TRBD1,.,TRBV19,TRBJ1-2,TGTGCCAGTTGCGAACAGGGGGCTCGATATGGCTACACCTTC,CASCEQGARYGYTF
.,.,TRBV2,TRBJ1-2,TGTGCCAGCAGCGAGACCAGGGCATCCTATGGCTACACCTTC,CASSETRASYGYTF
TRBD1,.,TRBV7-7,TRBJ2-1,TGTGCCAGCAGCCGGGACAGGGGCGATGAGCAGTTCTTC,CASSRDRGDEQFF
.,.,TRBV11-3,TRBJ2-5,TGTGCCAGCAGCTTATTCCCTGAGACCCAGTACTTC,CASSLFPETQYF
.,.,TRBV7-9,TRBJ1-4,TGTGCCAGCAGCTTATCAGGGGCCGAAAAACTGTTTTTT,CASSLSGAEKLFF
TRBD1,.,TRBV10-3,TRBJ2-3,TGTGCCATTGGGCAGGGGGCGGCCTATGGGACAGATACGCAGTATTTT,CAIGQGAAYGTDTQYF
.,.,TRBV7-3,TRBJ2-5,TGTGCCAGCAGCCCCACCGGAGGGTCGGGGGAGACCCAGTACTTC,CASSPTGGSGETQYF
.,.,TRBV2,TRBJ2-2,TGTGCCAGCAGTGGCGGGGTTGCGAACACCGGGGAGCTGTTTTTT,CASSGGVANTGELFF
.,.,TRBV30,TRBJ1-6,TGTGCCTGGAGTCCCCGAGAATCACCCCTCCACTTT,CAWSPRESPLHF
TRBD2,.,TRBV7-9,TRBJ2-5,TGTGCCAGCAGCCGACTAGCGGGAGCTTTAGAGACCCAGTACTTC,CASSRLAGALETQYF
.,.,TRBV19,TRBJ2-1,TGTGCCAGTAGTATACAGTACAATGAGCAGTTCTTC,CASSIQYNEQFF
TRBD1,.,TRBV29-1,TRBJ1-1,TGCAGCGTTCATCGGACAGGGGGCTCTGAAGCTTTCTTT,CSVHRTGGSEAFF
.,once,TRBV29-1,TRBJ2-5,TGCAGCGTTGAAGAGTCAGTCCAAGAGACCCAGTACTTC,CSVEESVQETQYF
.,.,TRBV2,TRBJ1-4,TGTGCCAGCAGTTTACAGGCAACTAATGAAAAACTGTTTTTT,CASSLQATNEKLFF
.,.,TRBV14,TRBJ2-2,TGTGCCAGCAGCCATTACAGGGCCGCCGGGGAGCTGTTTTTT,CASSHYRAAGELFF
.,.,TRBV2,TRBJ2-7,TGTGCCAGCAGTGAAGATCGCGAGCAGTACTTC,CASSEDREQYF
.,.,TRBV27,TRBJ2-7,TGTGCCAGCAGTTTAGAGGCAGGAGGTTACTACGAGCAGTACTTC,CASSLEAGGYYEQYF
.,.,TRBV18,TRBJ2-7,TGTGCCAGCTCACCGTCGAGTCGTACAGAATACTACGAGCAGTACTTC,CASSPSSRTEYYEQYF
TRBD1,few,TRBV4-1,TRBJ1-1,TGCGCCAGCAGCCAAGATCATTGGACAGGCTTCGGGAACACTGAAGCTTTCTTT,CASSQDHWTGFGNTEAFF
.,.,TRBV28,TRBJ2-1,TGTGCCAGCAGTGGGGAGTACAATGAGCAGTTCTTC,CASSGEYNEQFF
TRBD1,.,TRBV5-4,TRBJ1-1,TGTGCCAGCAGCTTGGTCCAGGGGGGGAACACTGAAGCTTTCTTT,CASSLVQGGNTEAFF
.,once,TRBV4-1,TRBJ2-7,TGCGCCAGCAGCGGCACAGGGTTCTACGAGCAGTACTTC,CASSGTGFYEQYF
.,.,TRBV2,TRBJ2-1,TGTGCCAGCATCCGGGGCAGGGCGGGAAATGAGCAGTTCTTC,CASIRGRAGNEQFF
.,once,TRBV4-1,TRBJ2-2,TGCGCCAGCAGCCAAGGTATCGGGGAGCTGTTTTTT,CASSQGIGELFF
.,.,TRBV19,TRBJ2-3,TGTGCCAGTAATAGTGGGAGCAGGGGAGATACGCAGTATTTT,CASNSGSRGDTQYF
.,.,TRBV2,TRBJ1-5,TGTGCCAGCAGTGAATTCGGTTTCAATCAGCCCCAGCATTTT,CASSEFGFNQPQHF
.,.,TRBV6-5,TRBJ1-1,TGTGCCAGCAGTTACAGCAGGGTCACTGAAGCTTTCTTT,CASSYSRVTEAFF